This TCR beta chain was recorded in a study of neurological immune-mediated disorders. This clonotype was seen many times. Its antigen is undetermined. TCRdb reprocessed the 5' RACE reads with MiXCR, giving one entry per CDR3 protein. The repertoire includes about 60,000 distinct CDR3 sequences, roughly 4% of them detected once, and 2.2% sits in the top ten. Overall study results and limits: As far as clinical or MRI features were concerned, none was associated with the multiple sclerosis repertoire cluster.

Source material: PBMCs. The clonotype originates from a woman aged 45-65 years with multiple sclerosis.

CDR3 in amino acids: CSATRSGTDTQYF. In nucleotides, the CDR3 is TGCAGTGCCACGCGGTCGGGCACAGATACGCAGTATTTT. The chain carries TRBV20-1 and TRBJ2-3; D is ambiguous. The CDR3 is made up of 13 amino acids. CDR1 DFQATT and CDR2 SNEGSKA come from the germline V gene (reference sequence). V was pared by 6 bases and J by 1 base, with 11 bases between.